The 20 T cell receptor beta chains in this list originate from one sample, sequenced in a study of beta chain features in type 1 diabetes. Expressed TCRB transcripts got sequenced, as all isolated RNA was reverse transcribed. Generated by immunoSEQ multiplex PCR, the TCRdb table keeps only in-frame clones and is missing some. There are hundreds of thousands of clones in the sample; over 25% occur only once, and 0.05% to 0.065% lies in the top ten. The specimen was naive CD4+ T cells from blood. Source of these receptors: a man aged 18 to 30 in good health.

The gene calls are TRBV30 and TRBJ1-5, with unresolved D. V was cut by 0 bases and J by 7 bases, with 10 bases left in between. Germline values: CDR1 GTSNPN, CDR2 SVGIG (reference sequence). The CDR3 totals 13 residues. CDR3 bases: TGTGCCTGGAGTGTTACCAACCAACAGCCCCAGCATTTT. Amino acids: CAWSVTNQQPQHF.

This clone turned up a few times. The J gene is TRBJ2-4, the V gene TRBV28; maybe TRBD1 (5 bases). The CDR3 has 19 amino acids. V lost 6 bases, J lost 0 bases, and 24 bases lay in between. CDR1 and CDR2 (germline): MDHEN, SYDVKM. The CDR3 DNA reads TGTGCCAGCAGGGAACCGACAGCATCGGGCCTTCTAGCCAAAAACATTCAGTACTTC. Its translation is CASREPTASGLLAKNIQYF. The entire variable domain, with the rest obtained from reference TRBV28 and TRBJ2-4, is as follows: DVKVTQSSRYLVKRTGEKVFLECVQDMDHENMFWYRQDPGLGLRLIYFSYDVKMKEKGDIPEGYSVSREKKERFSLILESASTNQTSMYLCASREPTASGLLAKNIQYFGAGTRLSVL.

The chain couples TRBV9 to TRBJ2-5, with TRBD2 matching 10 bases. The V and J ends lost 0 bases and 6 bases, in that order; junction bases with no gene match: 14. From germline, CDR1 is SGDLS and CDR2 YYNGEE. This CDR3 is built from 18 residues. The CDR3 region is CASSVESSGRIGGKTQYF. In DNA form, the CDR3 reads TGTGCCAGCAGCGTAGAGAGTAGCGGGAGGATTGGCGGAAAGACCCAGTACTTC.

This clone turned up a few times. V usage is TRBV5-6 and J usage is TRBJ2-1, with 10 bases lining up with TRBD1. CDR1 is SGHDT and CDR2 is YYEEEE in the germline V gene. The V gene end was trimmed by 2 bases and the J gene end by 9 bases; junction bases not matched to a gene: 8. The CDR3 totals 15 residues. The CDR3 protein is CASSFVDRGSGEQFF. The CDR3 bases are TGTGCCAGCAGCTTTGTGGACAGGGGGAGCGGTGAGCAGTTCTTC.

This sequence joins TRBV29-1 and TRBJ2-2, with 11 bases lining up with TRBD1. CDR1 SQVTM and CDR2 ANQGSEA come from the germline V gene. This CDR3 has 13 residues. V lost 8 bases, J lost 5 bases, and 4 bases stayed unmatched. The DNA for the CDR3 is TGCAGCTACGGACAGGGGGCGACCGGGGAGCTGTTTTTT. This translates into CSYGQGATGELFF.

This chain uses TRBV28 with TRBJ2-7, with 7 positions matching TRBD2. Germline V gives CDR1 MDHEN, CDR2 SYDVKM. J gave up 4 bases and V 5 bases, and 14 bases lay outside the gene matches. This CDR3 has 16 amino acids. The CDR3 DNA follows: TGTGCCAGCAGTCCCTCCGAATGGGGGAGGGATTACGAGCAGTACTTC. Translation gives CASSPSEWGRDYEQYF.

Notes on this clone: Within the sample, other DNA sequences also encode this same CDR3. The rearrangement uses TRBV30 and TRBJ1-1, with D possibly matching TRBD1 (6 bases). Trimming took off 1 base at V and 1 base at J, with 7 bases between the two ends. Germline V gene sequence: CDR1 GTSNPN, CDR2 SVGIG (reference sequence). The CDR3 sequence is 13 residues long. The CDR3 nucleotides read TGTGCCTGGAGTGGCAGGGGGAACACTGAAGCTTTCTTT. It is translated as CAWSGRGNTEAFF. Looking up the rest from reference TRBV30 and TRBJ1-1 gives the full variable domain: SQTIHQWPATLVQPVGSPLSLECTVEGTSNPNLYWYRQAAGRGLQLLFYSVGIGQISSEVPQNLSASRPQDRQFILSSKKLLLSDSGFYLCAWSGRGNTEAFFGQGTRLTVV.

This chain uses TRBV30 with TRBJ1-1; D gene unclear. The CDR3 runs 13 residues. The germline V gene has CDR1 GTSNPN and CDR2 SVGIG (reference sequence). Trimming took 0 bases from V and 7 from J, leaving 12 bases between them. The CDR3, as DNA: TGTGCCTGGAGTGTCTCCCTAAGGTTTGAAGCTTTCTTT. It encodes CAWSVSLRFEAFF.

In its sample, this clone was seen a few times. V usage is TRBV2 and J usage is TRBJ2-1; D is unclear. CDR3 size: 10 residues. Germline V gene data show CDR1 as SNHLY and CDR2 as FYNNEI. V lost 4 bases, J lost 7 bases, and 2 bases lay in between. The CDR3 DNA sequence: TGTGCCAGCAGTGCTAATGAGCAGTTCTTC. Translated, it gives CASSANEQFF.

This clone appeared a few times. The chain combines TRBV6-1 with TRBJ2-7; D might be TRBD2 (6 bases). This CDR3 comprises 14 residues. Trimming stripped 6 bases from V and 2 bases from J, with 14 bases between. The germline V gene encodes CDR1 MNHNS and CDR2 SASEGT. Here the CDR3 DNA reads TGTGCCAGCAGAGCCGGGACTGGGACCTACGAGCAGTACTTC. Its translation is CASRAGTGTYEQYF.

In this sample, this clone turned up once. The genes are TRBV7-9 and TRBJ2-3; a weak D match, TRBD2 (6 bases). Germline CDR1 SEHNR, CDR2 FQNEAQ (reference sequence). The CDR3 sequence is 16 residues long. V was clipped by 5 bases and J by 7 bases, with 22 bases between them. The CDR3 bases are TGTGCCAGCAGCCCCCAGGGCGCGGGGCGCCGGAATACGCAGTATTTT. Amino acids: CASSPQGAGRRNTQYF. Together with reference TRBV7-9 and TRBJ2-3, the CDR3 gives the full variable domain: DTGVSQNPRHKITKRGQNVTFRCDPISEHNRLYWYRQTLGQGPEFLTYFQNEAQLEKSRLLSDRFSAERPKGSFSTLEIQRTEQGDSAMYLCASSPQGAGRRNTQYFGPGTRLTVL.

Here the CDR3 DNA reads TGCAGCGTTGAAGAAGGCCGGGGTGCTACCTACAATGAGCAGTTCTTC. As protein: CSVEEGRGATYNEQFF. The chain has TRBV29-1 and TRBJ2-1, with D possibly TRBD2 on 5 matching bases. The CDR3 contains 16 residues. Germline V gives CDR1 SQVTM, CDR2 ANQGSEA. V was trimmed by 0 bases and J by 2 bases, leaving 14 bases between them.

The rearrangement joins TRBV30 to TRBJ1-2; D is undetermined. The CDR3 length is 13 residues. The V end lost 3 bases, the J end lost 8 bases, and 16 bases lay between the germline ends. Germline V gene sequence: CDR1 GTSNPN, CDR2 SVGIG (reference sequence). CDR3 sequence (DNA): TGTGCCTGGAGGGTAAGCCCGAACGCAGGCTACACCTTC. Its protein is CAWRVSPNAGYTF.

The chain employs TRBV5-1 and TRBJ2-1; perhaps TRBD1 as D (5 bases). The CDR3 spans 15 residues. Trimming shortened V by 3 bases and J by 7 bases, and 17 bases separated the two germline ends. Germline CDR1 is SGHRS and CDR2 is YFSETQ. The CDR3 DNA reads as TGCGCCAGCAGCTCGTACCCGGACACCCGGAATGAGCAGTTCTTC. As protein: CASSSYPDTRNEQFF.

The CDR3 spells CAWRQGLGFGNQPQHF. The CDR3 coding sequence is TGTGCCTGGAGACAGGGGTTGGGGTTCGGCAATCAGCCCCAGCATTTT. The genes are TRBV30 and TRBJ1-5; TRBD1 matches 7 bases. CDR3 length: 16 residues. V shed 3 bases, J shed 2 bases, and the junction held 10 bases outside the gene matches. CDR1 GTSNPN and CDR2 SVGIG come from the germline V gene (reference sequence). Complete variable domain (other parts from reference TRBV30 and TRBJ1-5): SQTIHQWPATLVQPVGSPLSLECTVEGTSNPNLYWYRQAAGRGLQLLFYSVGIGQISSEVPQNLSASRPQDRQFILSSKKLLLSDSGFYLCAWRQGLGFGNQPQHFGDGTRLSIL.

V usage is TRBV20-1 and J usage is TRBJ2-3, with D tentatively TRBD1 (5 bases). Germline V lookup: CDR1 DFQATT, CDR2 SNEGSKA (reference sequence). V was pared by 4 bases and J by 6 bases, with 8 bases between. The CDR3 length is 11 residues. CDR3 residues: CSATGPDTQYF. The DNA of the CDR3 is TGCAGTGCTACAGGGCCCGATACGCAGTATTTT.

The CDR3 sequence: CASSLSGPAKETQYF. In DNA form, the CDR3 reads TGTGCCAGCAGCTTAAGTGGTCCCGCGAAGGAGACCCAGTACTTC. The chain uses TRBV7-9 and TRBJ2-5; no definite D call. Germline assignment: CDR1 SEHNR and CDR2 FQNEAQ (reference sequence). The CDR3 contains 15 residues. Trimming removed 2 bases from V and 5 bases from J, with 15 bases in between.

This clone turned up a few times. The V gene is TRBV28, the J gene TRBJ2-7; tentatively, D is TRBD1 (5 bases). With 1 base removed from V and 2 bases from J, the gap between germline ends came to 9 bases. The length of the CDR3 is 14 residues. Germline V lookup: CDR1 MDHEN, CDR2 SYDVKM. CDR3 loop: CASSLSQVTYEQYF. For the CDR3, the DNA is TGTGCCAGCAGTTTATCACAGGTAACCTACGAGCAGTACTTC.

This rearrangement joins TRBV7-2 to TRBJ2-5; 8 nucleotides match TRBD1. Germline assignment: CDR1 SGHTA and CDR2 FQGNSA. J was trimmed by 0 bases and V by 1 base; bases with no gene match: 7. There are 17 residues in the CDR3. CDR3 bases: TGTGCCAGCAGCTTAGTTTACAGGGGGAATGACCAAGAGACCCAGTACTTC. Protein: CASSLVYRGNDQETQYF.

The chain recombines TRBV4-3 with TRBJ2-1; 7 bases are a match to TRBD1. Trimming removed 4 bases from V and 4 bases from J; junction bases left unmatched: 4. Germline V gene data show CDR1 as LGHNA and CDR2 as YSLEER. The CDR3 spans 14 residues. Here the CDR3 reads CASSLRDSYNEQFF. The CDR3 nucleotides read TGCGCCAGCAGCCTCAGGGACAGTTACAATGAGCAGTTCTTC.